Below, 14 T cell receptor beta chains from the same sample are listed, as sequenced in a study of blood T cell repertoires in COVID-19. Method: immunoSEQ multiplex PCR; TCRdb's copy keeps in-frame clones and lacks some. The sample yields about 170,000 clones, around 85% seen once. Sequenced input: peripheral blood. These receptors were taken from a human donor with acute or convalescent COVID-19. The donor label of this sample is uncertain.

The V call is TRBV6-5, the J call TRBJ1-6; possibly TRBD1 for D (5 bases). CDR1 MNHEY and CDR2 SVGAGI come from the germline V gene. Trimming shortened V by 4 bases and J by 13 bases, and 14 bases separated the two germline ends. The CDR3 has 13 amino acids. The CDR3 protein is CASSSGKILPLHF. For the CDR3, the DNA is TGTGCCAGCAGTTCAGGGAAGATTTTGCCCCTCCACTTT.

CDR3 bases: TGTGCCAGCAGCTTCAGGGCGGGACAGCCTACAGAAGCTTTCTTT. It yields the protein CASSFRAGQPTEAFF. The genes are TRBV7-3 and TRBJ1-1, with TRBD1 matching over 7 bases. Germline V CDR1 and CDR2: SGHTA, FQGTGA. There are 15 residues in the CDR3. Trimming cost V 3 bases and J 8 bases; bases outside gene matches: 12.

The genes are TRBV7-8 and TRBJ1-1; perhaps TRBD1 as D (6 bases). V was shortened by 5 bases and J by 1 base, with 11 bases between the two germline ends. The CDR3 sequence is 14 residues long. The germline CDR1 and CDR2 sequences are SGHVS and FQNEAQ. The CDR3 DNA follows: TGTGCCAGCAGCCGGGGGGCACCGAACACTGAAGCTTTCTTT. Residues: CASSRGAPNTEAFF.

The V gene is TRBV30, the J gene TRBJ1-5; D is ambiguous. CDR1 and CDR2 from the germline V gene are GTSNPN and SVGIG (reference sequence). The CDR3 runs to 14 residues. Between the trimmed V and J ends, which lost 0 bases and 6 bases, there was a span of 12 bases. As DNA, the CDR3 is TGTGCCTGGAGTGTTGGACTTATTAGTCAGCCCCAGCATTTT. Protein: CAWSVGLISQPQHF.

The chain uses TRBV5-1 and TRBJ2-2; TRBD2 matches 10 bases. Trimming at V came to 6 bases and at J to 5 bases, leaving 7 bases not matched to a gene. This CDR3 region has 15 residues. Germline loops: CDR1 SGHRS, CDR2 YFSETQ. The CDR3 sequence: CASKLAGGRTGELFF. The CDR3 DNA sequence: TGCGCCAGCAAATTAGCGGGGGGCCGGACCGGGGAGCTGTTTTTT.

The CDR3 reads CASSFQPDTVYGYTF. The CDR3 DNA follows: TGTGCCAGCAGTTTCCAACCGGACACAGTCTATGGCTACACCTTC. This chain uses TRBV6-5 with TRBJ1-2; possibly TRBD1 for D (5 bases). The CDR3 spans 15 residues. Trimming shortened V by 4 bases and J by 4 bases, and 16 bases separated the two germline ends. Germline-derived CDR1 and CDR2 are MNHEY and SVGAGI.

This clone was seen only once. V usage is TRBV4-1 and J usage is TRBJ2-4; tentatively, D is TRBD1 (5 bases). Trimming removed 3 bases at V and 6 bases at J, with 15 bases between. CDR3 size: 15 residues. The germline gives CDR1 MGHRA, CDR2 YSYEKL. In nucleotides, the CDR3 is TGCGCCAGCAGCCATATAGGACAAAAGAGAAACATTCAGTACTTC. Translated, it gives CASSHIGQKRNIQYF.

The gene calls are TRBV5-1 and TRBJ2-7; 7 bases map to TRBD1. This CDR3 is built from 16 residues. Per germline, CDR1 SGHRS and CDR2 YFSETQ. Unmatched junction bases numbered 15, after V lost 7 bases and J lost 2 bases. In DNA form, the CDR3 reads TGCGCCAGCCGAAGCACCCCGACAGGGACCACCTACGAGCAGTACTTC. This encodes CASRSTPTGTTYEQYF.

As DNA, the CDR3 is TGCGCCAGCAGCCTGGGAGGAGGGAATGAAAAACTGTTTTTT. Protein product: CASSLGGGNEKLFF. The V call is TRBV5-1, the J call TRBJ1-4, with unresolved D. The ends were cut back, 4 bases at V and 5 bases at J, with 12 bases in the middle. The CDR3 sequence is 14 residues long. Germline CDR1 SGHRS, CDR2 YFSETQ.

As DNA, the CDR3 is TGTGCCAGTAGCAGAGGGACAGGCTCCTACGAGCAGTACTTC. Translated: CASSRGTGSYEQYF. V is TRBV19 and J is TRBJ2-7, with TRBD1 matching 8 bases. This CDR3 comprises 14 residues. The ends lost 6 bases at V and 0 bases at J; junction bases unmatched: 4. Germline V gene lookup returns CDR1 LNHDA and CDR2 SQIVND (reference sequence). Filled out from reference TRBV19 and TRBJ2-7, the complete variable domain reads DGGITQSPKYLFRKEGQNVTLSCEQNLNHDAMYWYRQDPGQGLRLIYYSQIVNDFQKGDIAEGYSVSREKKESFPLTVTSAQKNPTAFYLCASSRGTGSYEQYFGPGTRLTVT.

The genes are TRBV7-9 and TRBJ1-1; D unresolved. CDR1 is SEHNR, CDR2 FQNEAQ, per germline (reference sequence). The length of the CDR3 is 13 residues. V was clipped by 1 base and J by 6 bases, with 9 bases between them. CDR3 loop: CASSLGEWAEAFF. As DNA, the CDR3 is TGTGCCAGCAGCTTAGGGGAGTGGGCTGAAGCTTTCTTT.

CDR3: CASSQADNWVTEAFF. The CDR3 DNA is TGCGCCAGCAGCCAAGCGGACAACTGGGTCACTGAAGCTTTCTTT. The chain joins TRBV4-1 to TRBJ1-1; TRBD1 might be the D (5 bases). This CDR3 comprises 15 residues. The V end was cut by 1 base, the J end by 4 bases, with 13 bases between. Germline loops: CDR1 MGHRA, CDR2 YSYEKL.

CDR3 nucleotides: TGTGCCAGCAGAGGGACAGGAAGCGGCTCTGAAGCTTTCTTT. This sequence encodes CASRGTGSGSEAFF. V gene TRBV7-9 combines with J gene TRBJ1-1; 8 bases match TRBD1. The CDR3 is made up of 14 amino acids. After removal of 6 bases from V and 6 bases from J, the junction contained 9 bases not matched to a gene. Looked up from germline, CDR1 is SEHNR and CDR2 is FQNEAQ (reference sequence).

V gene TRBV15 combines with J gene TRBJ1-2; 9 positions match TRBD1. The V segment lost 0 bases and the J segment 2 bases; nucleotides outside the gene matches: 4. Per germline, CDR1 LNHNV and CDR2 YYDKDF (reference sequence). CDR3 length equals 16 residues. The CDR3 reads CATSREQGASNYGYTF. CDR3 sequence (DNA): TGTGCCACCAGCAGAGAACAGGGGGCGTCCAACTATGGCTACACCTTC. The entire variable domain, with the rest obtained from reference TRBV15 and TRBJ1-2, is as follows: DAMVIQNPRYQVTQFGKPVTLSCSQTLNHNVMYWYQQKSSQAPKLLFHYYDKDFNNEADTPDNFQSRRPNTSFCFLDIRSPGLGDTAMYLCATSREQGASNYGYTFGSGTRLTVV.